This TCR beta chain was obtained from a study of CD8+ T cells in alopecia areata. Points on this clone: The antigen remains unidentified.

CD4+ and CD8+ T cells were sorted from PBMCs stained for CD3, CD4 and CD8. General observations from the study: In lesional scalp, particularly from alopecia totalis/universalis, clonality was higher than in normal scalp. In patients, TCRs were shared less clearly than in mice, and HLA may possibly be involved. Sequenced scalp T cells also include alphabeta T cells resident in normal skin.

The CDR3 length is 15 residues. V shed 4 bases and J 5 bases; nucleotides not matched to a gene: 7. The germline CDR1 and CDR2 sequences are MGHDK and SYGVNS. Extracted RNA was reverse transcribed into cDNA, the sequencing template. Libraries were prepared by immunoSEQ multiplex PCR; TCRdb keeps only in-frame clonotypes and omits some of them. Here the sample spans about 140,000 clones, 45% to 60% being singletons. The V and J genes are TRBV25-1 and TRBJ2-1; 8 bases line up with TRBD2. The receptor was isolated from a human donor in good health. The sample consisted of CD4+ T cells sorted from blood. CDR3 loop: CASSVRAGVHNEQFF. In DNA, the CDR3 is TGTGCCAGCAGTGTAAGAGCGGGAGTCCACAATGAGCAGTTCTTC.